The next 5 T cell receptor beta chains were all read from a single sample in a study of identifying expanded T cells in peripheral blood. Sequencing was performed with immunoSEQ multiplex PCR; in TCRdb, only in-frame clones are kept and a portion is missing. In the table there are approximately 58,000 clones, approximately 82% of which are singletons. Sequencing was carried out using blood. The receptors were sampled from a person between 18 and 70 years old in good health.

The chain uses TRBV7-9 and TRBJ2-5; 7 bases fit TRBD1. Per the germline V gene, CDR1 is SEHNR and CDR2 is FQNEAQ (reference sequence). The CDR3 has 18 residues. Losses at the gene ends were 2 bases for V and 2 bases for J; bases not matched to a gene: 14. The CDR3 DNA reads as TGTGCCAGCAGCTTAATTCCTTTTGCAGGGGGTTTTCAAGAGACCCAGTACTTC. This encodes CASSLIPFAGGFQETQYF. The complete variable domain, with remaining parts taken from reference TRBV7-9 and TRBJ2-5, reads DTGVSQNPRHKITKRGQNVTFRCDPISEHNRLYWYRQTLGQGPEFLTYFQNEAQLEKSRLLSDRFSAERPKGSFSTLEIQRTEQGDSAMYLCASSLIPFAGGFQETQYFGPGTRLLVL.

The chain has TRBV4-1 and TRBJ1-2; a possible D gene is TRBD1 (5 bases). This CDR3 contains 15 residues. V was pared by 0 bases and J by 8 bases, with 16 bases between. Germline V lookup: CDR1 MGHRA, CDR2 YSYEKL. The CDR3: CASSQEGGIRVGYTF. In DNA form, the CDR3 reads TGCGCCAGCAGCCAAGAGGGGGGAATCAGGGTAGGCTACACCTTC.

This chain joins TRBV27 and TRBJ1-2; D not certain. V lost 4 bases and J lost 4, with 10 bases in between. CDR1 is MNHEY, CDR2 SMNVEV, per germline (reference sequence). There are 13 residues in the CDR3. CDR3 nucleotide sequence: TGTGCCAGCAGTTACCGGTCCTTCTATGGCTACACCTTC. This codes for CASSYRSFYGYTF.

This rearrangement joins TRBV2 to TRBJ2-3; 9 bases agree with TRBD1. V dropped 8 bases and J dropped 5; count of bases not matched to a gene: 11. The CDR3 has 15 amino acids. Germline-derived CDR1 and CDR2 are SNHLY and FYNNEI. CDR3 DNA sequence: TGTGCCAGCGCCCCTTTGACAGGGGGAAGAGATACGCAGTATTTT. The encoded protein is CASAPLTGGRDTQYF.

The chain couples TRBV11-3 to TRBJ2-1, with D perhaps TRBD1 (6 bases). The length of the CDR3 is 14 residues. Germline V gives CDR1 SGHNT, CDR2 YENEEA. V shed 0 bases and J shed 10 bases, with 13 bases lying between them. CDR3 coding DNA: TGTGCCAGCAGCTTAGAGTCAGGGGACACCGAGCAGTTCTTC. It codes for CASSLESGDTEQFF.